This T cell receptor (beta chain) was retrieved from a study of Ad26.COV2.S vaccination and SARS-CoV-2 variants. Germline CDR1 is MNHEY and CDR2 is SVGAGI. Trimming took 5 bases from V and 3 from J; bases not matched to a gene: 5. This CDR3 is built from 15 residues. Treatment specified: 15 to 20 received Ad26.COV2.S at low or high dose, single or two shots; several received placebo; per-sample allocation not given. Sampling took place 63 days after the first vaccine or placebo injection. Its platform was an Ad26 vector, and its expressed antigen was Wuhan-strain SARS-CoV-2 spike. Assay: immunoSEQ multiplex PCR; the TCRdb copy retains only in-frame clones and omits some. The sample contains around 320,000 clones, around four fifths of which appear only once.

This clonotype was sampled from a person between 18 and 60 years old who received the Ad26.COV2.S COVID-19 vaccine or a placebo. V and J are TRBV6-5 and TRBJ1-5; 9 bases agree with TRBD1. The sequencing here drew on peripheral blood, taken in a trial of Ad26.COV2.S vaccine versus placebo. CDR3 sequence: CASSPRTGVNQPQHF. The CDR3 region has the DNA TGTGCCAGCAGTCCCCGGACAGGGGTCAATCAGCCCCAGCATTTT.